This T cell receptor (beta chain) comes out of a study of Graves' ophthalmopathy and Graves' hyperthyroidism (dated by TCRdb to 2016 to 2019). Context from the whole study: Peripheral blood was collected at initial diagnosis, prior to any treatment. TCR beta repertoire signatures were used to distinguish Graves' ophthalmopathy from Graves' hyperthyroidism and to predict progression to ophthalmopathy. In total, some 130 blood samples were TCR-sequenced: 40 to 45 ophthalmopathy, some 72 hyperthyroidism and some 17 hyperthyroidism-to-ophthalmopathy patients. A discovery set of 95 to 100 patients (43 ophthalmopathy, just over 55 stable hyperthyroidism) was enrolled to explore V-J signatures distinguishing ophthalmopathy from hyperthyroidism. The independent validation cohort included 18 to 20 hyperthyroidism patients plus 17 patients who later progressed from hyperthyroidism to ophthalmopathy. T-cell repertoires of thyroid tissue and blood were compared in a handful of hyperthyroidism patients. Once sampling was done, hyperthyroidism patients were given methimazole at a starting dose of 30 mg daily, while ophthalmopathy patients were given high-dose intravenous methylprednisolone. The 100 discovery patients were randomly split 7:3 into training and test sets. Study-wide conclusions, independent of this receptor: No statistical method was used to set the sample size in advance, and the investigators knew which group each participant was assigned to. In cross-validation, the 13-signature model distinguished ophthalmopathy from stable hyperthyroidism with about 90% sensitivity and around 82% specificity, and in the test set the corresponding values were about 80% and 75%. Most expanded thyroid clonotypes with a frequency above 0.001 also appeared in blood, which suggests that blood repertoires may reflect the immune response in the thyroid. In validation, the model predicted ophthalmopathy progression with 55% to 71% sensitivity and 72.22% specificity; eleven to twelve predicted patients were CT-confirmed with GO in a median of about 6.2 months.

The CDR3, from cysteine to phenylalanine, totals 14 residues. Only CDR3 DNA remains: 42 bases, in frame from the first base. V is pared back by 8 bases and J by 5 bases, with 18 bases lying between the germline termini. CDR1 and CDR2, looked up from the germline V gene, are MNHNS and SASEGT. TCR beta CDR3 regions were amplified from RNA transcripts for repertoire sequencing. The first round of RT-PCR was done with HTBI primers and the Qiagen OneStep RT-PCR kit, and was followed by a second round of multiplex PCR, then size selection and purification. Libraries were sequenced paired-end with 100 bp reads on an Illumina HiSeq2000. As for the authors' bioinformatics: SOAPnuke was used to process the reads, removing any read that contained adapters or uncalled bases, had a mean Phred below 15, or lacked an exact match to the constant primer or identifier. High-quality paired reads were merged with COPE v1.2.5. Clonotypes were defined as unique nucleotide sequences and were aligned to IMGT TRB V, D and J references using MiTCR v1.1. Only V-J combinations with frequency above 0.0001 were analysed, covering 99% to 99.2% of repertoires. For each V-J combination, a TCR clonal expansion and chaos score was defined as F50 clonal expansion divided by the chaos observed in the TCRdist matrix. Welch's t-statistics and random forest were used to narrow the features down to more than 10 V-J combinations, which were then fed into a naive Bayes classifier. Thyroid-blood repertoire similarity was quantified with the Morisita-Horn index. The public reads were quality trimmed at Q25 with fastp and then assembled into clones with MiXCR by TCRdb, keeping productive beta chains. Records with the same CDR3 protein are collapsed into one entry carrying the most frequent genes and DNA. The V and J calls and clone size are TCRdb's, not the authors'. This sample lists hundreds of thousands of distinct CDR3 sequences; 20% to 25% were detected once. Of the sample, under 3.5% falls within the top ten clones.

Hyperthyroidism was defined as stable when no progression to ophthalmopathy occurred within 18 months of follow-up. Hyperthyroidism patients were newly diagnosed, with disease duration under 2 months, and aged 18 to 65 years. Patients with other autoimmune diseases, uncontrolled infections, pregnancy or lactation were excluded from the study. Clinical symptoms, serum thyroxine, TRAb, thyroid ultrasound and orbital computed tomography formed the basis of the diagnosis. PBMCs were isolated from 10 ml of fresh peripheral blood by Ficoll-Paque density gradient centrifugation. Total RNA was extracted using Trizol reagent, and RNA quality was checked on an Agilent 2100 Bioanalyzer. This clonotype has at least ten counts. Its antigen is currently not known. A read error may explain this, as a much larger clone is one base away.

The sample was peripheral blood. This receptor was obtained from a woman aged 18-29 years with stable Graves' hyperthyroidism. Donor details come from another sample of the same person, matched by shared clones. This sequence uses TRBV6-1 and TRBJ1-2; 5 matching bases give a weak D call of TRBD1. CDR3 loop: CASGATGVIYGYTF. The bases read TGTGCCAGCGGTGCGACGGGGGTCATATATGGCTACACCTTC.